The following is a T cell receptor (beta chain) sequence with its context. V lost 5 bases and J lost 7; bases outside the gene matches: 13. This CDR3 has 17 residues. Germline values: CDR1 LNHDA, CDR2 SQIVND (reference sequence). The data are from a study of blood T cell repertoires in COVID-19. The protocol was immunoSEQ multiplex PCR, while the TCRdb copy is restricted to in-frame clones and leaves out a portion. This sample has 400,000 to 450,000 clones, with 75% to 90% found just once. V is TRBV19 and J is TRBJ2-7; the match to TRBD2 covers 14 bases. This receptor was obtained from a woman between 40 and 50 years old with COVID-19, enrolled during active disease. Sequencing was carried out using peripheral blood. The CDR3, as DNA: TGTGCCAGTAGTGTCCCACCGGGACTAGCGGGAGAAGGGGAGCAGTACTTC. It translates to CASSVPPGLAGEGEQYF.